The 13 T cell receptor beta chains presented below share a single source sample, sequenced in a study of T cell changes during pregnancy in multiple sclerosis. TCRdb keeps only in-frame clones here, not all; method: immunoSEQ multiplex PCR. The sample holds about 50,000 clones, around 92% seen once. This specimen was CD4+ T cells from peripheral blood mononuclear cells, taken in the third trimester of pregnancy. The receptors were gathered from a female donor with multiple sclerosis, enrolled in a pregnancy study.

CDR3 DNA sequence: TGTGCCAGCAGCTTAGGGACGGACTCCTCCACCCTCCACTTT. It translates to CASSLGTDSSTLHF. The chain uses TRBV7-2 and TRBJ1-6; no clear D. The germline V gene has CDR1 SGHTA and CDR2 FQGNSA. V lost 1 base and J 14 bases, leaving 15 bases between the germline ends. CDR3 length equals 14 residues. Together with reference TRBV7-2 and TRBJ1-6, the CDR3 gives the full variable domain: GAGVSQSPSNKVTEKGKDVELRCDPISGHTALYWYRQSLGQGLEFLIYFQGNSAPDKSGLPSDRFSAERTGGSVSTLTIQRTQQEDSAVYLCASSLGTDSSTLHFGNGTRLTVT.

The chain couples TRBV19 to TRBJ1-1, with a tentative D call TRBD1 (6 bases). Germline CDR1 LNHDA, CDR2 SQIVND (reference sequence). Trimming removed 6 bases from V and 6 bases from J, with 17 bases in between. The CDR3 consists of 14 residues. The CDR3 protein is CASSRNRAGAEAFF. The CDR3 bases are TGTGCCAGTAGCCGAAACAGGGCTGGGGCTGAAGCTTTCTTT.

CDR3 in DNA: TGTGCCAGTAGTACCCCGACTAGCGGGAGAGAGACCCAGTACTTC. Protein product: CASSTPTSGRETQYF. V gene TRBV19 combines with J gene TRBJ2-5, with TRBD2 identical over 12 bases. The CDR3 totals 15 residues. Germline values: CDR1 LNHDA, CDR2 SQIVND (reference sequence). V trimming: 4 bases; J trimming: 4 bases; junction bases outside the gene matches: 4.

This chain joins TRBV9 and TRBJ2-5, with TRBD2 identical over 12 bases. Trimming cost V 0 bases and J 9 bases; bases outside gene matches: 6. Germline lookup yields CDR1 SGDLS and CDR2 YYNGEE. The CDR3 length is 15 residues. CDR3 bases: TGTGCCAGCAGCGTAGTAGCTAGCGGGGGGGCACCCCAGTACTTC. As protein: CASSVVASGGAPQYF.

The gene calls are TRBV2 and TRBJ2-5, with D possibly matching TRBD1 (6 bases). CDR1 and CDR2 (germline): SNHLY, FYNNEI. Trimming cost V 5 bases and J 5 bases, with 12 bases left between them. This CDR3 is 13 amino acids long. CDR3 DNA: TGTGCCAGCAGTCTTCTGAGGGGGGAGACCCAGTACTTC. Protein product: CASSLLRGETQYF. Using reference TRBV2 and TRBJ2-5 for the parts outside the CDR3, the full variable domain is EPEVTQTPSHQVTQMGQEVILRCVPISNHLYFYWYRQILGQKVEFLVSFYNNEISEKSEIFDDQFSVERPDGSNFTLKIRSTKLEDSAMYFCASSLLRGETQYFGPGTRLLVL.

V and J are TRBV9 and TRBJ1-2; 10 bases are a match to TRBD1. Trimming cost V 0 bases and J 7 bases; bases outside gene matches: 9. Germline CDR1 and CDR2: SGDLS and YYNGEE. There are 16 residues in the CDR3. The CDR3 nucleotides read TGTGCCAGCAGCGTAGGACCGGGACAGGGGTTCCCTGGCTACACCTTC. Protein: CASSVGPGQGFPGYTF.

The CDR3 DNA sequence: TGTGCCAGCACTCTTGCGGCGGGGGCTGGGGAGCTGTTTTTT. This sequence encodes CASTLAAGAGELFF. The V and J genes are TRBV2 and TRBJ2-2, with a tentative D call TRBD2 (7 bases). The ends were cut back, 7 bases at V and 8 bases at J, with 17 bases in the middle. CDR3 length: 14 residues. CDR1 and CDR2 from the germline V gene are SNHLY and FYNNEI.

The chain links TRBV15 to TRBJ2-3; D is unclear. Germline V gene sequence: CDR1 LNHNV, CDR2 YYDKDF (reference sequence). This CDR3 region has 13 residues. Trimming removed 5 bases at V and 2 bases at J, with 8 bases between. The CDR3 nucleotides read TGTGCCACCAGCTTCCGTCCCACAGATACGCAGTATTTT. Amino acids: CATSFRPTDTQYF.

This clone appeared once. The V and J genes are TRBV7-9 and TRBJ2-5; no definite D call. The CDR3 consists of 11 residues. Germline V gene lookup returns CDR1 SEHNR and CDR2 FQNEAQ (reference sequence). V shed 8 bases and J shed 3 bases, with 7 bases lying between them. The CDR3 loop is CASAIKETQYF. In DNA form, the CDR3 reads TGTGCCAGCGCGATAAAAGAGACCCAGTACTTC.

CDR3 sequence: CASSQGEQTEAFF. As DNA, the CDR3 is TGTGCCAGCAGTCAGGGTGAACAAACTGAAGCTTTCTTT. The chain couples TRBV7-9 to TRBJ1-1; D is possibly TRBD1 (5 bases). The CDR3 covers 13 residues. V shed 6 bases and J shed 5 bases, with 13 bases lying between them. CDR1 is SEHNR, CDR2 FQNEAQ, per germline (reference sequence).

J is TRBJ1-2 and V is TRBV5-6, with D possibly TRBD1 on 5 matching bases. Deletions cut 6 bases from V and 4 bases from J, with 16 bases between. Germline CDR1 reads SGHDT; CDR2 reads YYEEEE. The CDR3 covers 14 residues. The CDR3 DNA reads as TGTGCCAGCACCCGGGGGAGAGGGCCCTATGGCTACACCTTC. Its translation is CASTRGRGPYGYTF.

CDR3 bases: TGCGCCCCACCGGGTGCCAGCCCGACCCCCTACGAGCAGTACTTC. Protein product: CAPPGASPTPYEQYF. The chain is built from TRBV23-1 and TRBJ2-7; D call uncertain. TRBV23-1 counts as an open reading frame of uncertain function. Trimming shortened V by 11 bases and J by 2 bases, and 22 bases separated the two germline ends. CDR3 size: 15 residues.

V usage is TRBV4-2 and J usage is TRBJ2-7, with TRBD1 as a possible D gene (6 bases). The V gene's germline CDR1 is LGHNA and CDR2 YNFKEQ. This CDR3 region has 16 residues. V shed 0 bases and J shed 0 bases, with 12 bases lying between them. The DNA of the CDR3 is TGTGCCAGCAGCCAAGATAACTCAGGGGCCTCCTACGAGCAGTACTTC. Protein sequence: CASSQDNSGASYEQYF.